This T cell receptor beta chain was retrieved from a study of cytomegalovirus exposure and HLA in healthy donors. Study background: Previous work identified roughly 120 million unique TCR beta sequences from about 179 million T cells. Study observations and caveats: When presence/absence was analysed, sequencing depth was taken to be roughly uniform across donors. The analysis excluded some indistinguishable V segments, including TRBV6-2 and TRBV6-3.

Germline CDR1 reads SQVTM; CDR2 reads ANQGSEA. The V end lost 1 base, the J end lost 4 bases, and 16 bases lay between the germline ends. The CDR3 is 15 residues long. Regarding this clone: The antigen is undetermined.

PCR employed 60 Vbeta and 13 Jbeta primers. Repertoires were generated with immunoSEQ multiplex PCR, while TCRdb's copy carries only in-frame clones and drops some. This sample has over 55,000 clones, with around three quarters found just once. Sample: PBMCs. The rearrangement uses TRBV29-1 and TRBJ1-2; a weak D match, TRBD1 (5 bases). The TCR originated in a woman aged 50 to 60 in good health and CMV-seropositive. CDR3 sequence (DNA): TGCAGCGTTGAAGTCCCCCGCGACAGCTTCTATGGCTACACCTTC. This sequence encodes CSVEVPRDSFYGYTF.